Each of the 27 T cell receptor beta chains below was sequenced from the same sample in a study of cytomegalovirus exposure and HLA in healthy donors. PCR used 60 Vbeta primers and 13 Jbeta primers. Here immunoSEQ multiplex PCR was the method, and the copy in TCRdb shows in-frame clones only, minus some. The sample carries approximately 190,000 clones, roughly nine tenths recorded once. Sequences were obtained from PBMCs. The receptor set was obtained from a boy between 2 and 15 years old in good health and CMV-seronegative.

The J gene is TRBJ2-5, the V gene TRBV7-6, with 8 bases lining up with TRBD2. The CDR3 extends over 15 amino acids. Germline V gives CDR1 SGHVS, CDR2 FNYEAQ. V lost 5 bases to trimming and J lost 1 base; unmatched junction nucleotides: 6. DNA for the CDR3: TGTGCCAGCAGCCTTGGGGCGGGGGGCCAAGAGACCCAGTACTTC. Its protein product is CASSLGAGGQETQYF.

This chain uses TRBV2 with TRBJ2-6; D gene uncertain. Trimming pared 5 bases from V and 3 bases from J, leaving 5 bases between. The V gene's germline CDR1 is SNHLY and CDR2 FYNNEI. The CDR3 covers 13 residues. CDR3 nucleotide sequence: TGTGCCAGCAGTTCCCGTGGGGCCAACGTCCTGACTTTC. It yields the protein CASSSRGANVLTF. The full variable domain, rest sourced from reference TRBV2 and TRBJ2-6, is EPEVTQTPSHQVTQMGQEVILRCVPISNHLYFYWYRQILGQKVEFLVSFYNNEISEKSEIFDDQFSVERPDGSNFTLKIRSTKLEDSAMYFCASSSRGANVLTFGAGSRLTVL.

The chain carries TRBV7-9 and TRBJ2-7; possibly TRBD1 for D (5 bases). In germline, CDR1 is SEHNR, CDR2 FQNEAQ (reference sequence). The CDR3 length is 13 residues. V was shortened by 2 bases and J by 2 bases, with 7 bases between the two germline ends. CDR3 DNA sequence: TGTGCCAGCAGCTTATCAGGGACCTACGAGCAGTACTTC. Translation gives CASSLSGTYEQYF.

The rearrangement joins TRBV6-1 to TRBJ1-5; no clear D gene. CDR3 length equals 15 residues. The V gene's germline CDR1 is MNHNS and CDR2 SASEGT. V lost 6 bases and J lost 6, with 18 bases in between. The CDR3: CASSTGKPQRQPQHF. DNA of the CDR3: TGTGCCAGCAGCACGGGAAAGCCCCAGCGTCAGCCCCAGCATTTT.

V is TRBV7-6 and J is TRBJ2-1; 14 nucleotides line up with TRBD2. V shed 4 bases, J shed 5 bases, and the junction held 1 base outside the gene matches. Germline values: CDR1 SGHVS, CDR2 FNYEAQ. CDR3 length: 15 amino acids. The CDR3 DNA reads TGTGCCAGCAGCTCGGGACTAGCGGGAGACAATGAGCAGTTCTTC. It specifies CASSSGLAGDNEQFF.

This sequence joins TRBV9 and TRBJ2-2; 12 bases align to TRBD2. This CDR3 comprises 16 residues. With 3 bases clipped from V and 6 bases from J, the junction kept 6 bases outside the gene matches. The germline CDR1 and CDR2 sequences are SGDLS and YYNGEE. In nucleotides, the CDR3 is TGTGCCAGCAGCGACCCTAGCGGGAGGGCCCCCGGGGAGCTGTTTTTT. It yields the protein CASSDPSGRAPGELFF.

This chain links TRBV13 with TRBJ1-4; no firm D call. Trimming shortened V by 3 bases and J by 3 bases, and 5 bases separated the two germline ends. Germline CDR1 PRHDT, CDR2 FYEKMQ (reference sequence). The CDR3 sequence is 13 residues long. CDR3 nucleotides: TGTGCCAGCAGCTTCCGGGCTAATGAAAAACTGTTTTTT. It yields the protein CASSFRANEKLFF.

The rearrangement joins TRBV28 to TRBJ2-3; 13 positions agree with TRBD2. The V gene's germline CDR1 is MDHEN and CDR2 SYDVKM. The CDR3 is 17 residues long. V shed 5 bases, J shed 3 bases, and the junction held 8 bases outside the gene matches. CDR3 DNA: TGTGCCAGCAGTGCATTACTAGCGGGAGGGGGAACAGATACGCAGTATTTT. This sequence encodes CASSALLAGGGTDTQYF.

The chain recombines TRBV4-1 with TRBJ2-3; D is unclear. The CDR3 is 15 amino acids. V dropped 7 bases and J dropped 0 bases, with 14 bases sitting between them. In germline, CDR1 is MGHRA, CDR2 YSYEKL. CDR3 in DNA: TGCGCCAGCACCAAACAGAGAACTAGCACAGATACGCAGTATTTT. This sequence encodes CASTKQRTSTDTQYF.

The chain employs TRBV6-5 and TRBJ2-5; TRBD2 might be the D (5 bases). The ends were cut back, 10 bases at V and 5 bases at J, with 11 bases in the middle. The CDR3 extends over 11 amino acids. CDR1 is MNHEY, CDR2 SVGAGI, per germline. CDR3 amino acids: CATLEGETQYF. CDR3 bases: TGTGCCACTCTCGAGGGCGAGACCCAGTACTTC.

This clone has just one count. Written as DNA, the CDR3 is TGTGCCAGCAGCCCTGACAGGGGGCGCGATAACTATGGCTACACCTTC. Protein sequence: CASSPDRGRDNYGYTF. This sequence joins TRBV11-2 and TRBJ1-2; 10 nucleotides line up with TRBD1. Germline V CDR1 and CDR2: SGHAT, FQNNGV. V lost 5 bases and J lost 1; bases outside the gene matches: 7. The CDR3 is 16 amino acids.

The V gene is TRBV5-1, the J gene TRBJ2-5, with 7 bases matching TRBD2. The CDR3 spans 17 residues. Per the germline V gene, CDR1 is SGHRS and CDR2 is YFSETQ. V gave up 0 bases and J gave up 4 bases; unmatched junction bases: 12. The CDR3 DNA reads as TGCGCCAGCAGCTTGGAGAGTATACGCGGGGGTAGAGAGACCCAGTACTTC. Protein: CASSLESIRGGRETQYF.

The CDR3 DNA follows: TGTGCCAGCAGGGCGGACACCCCCTATGGCTACACCTTC. Residues: CASRADTPYGYTF. The chain uses TRBV6-1 and TRBJ1-2; D perhaps matches TRBD1 (5 bases). CDR1 is MNHNS, CDR2 SASEGT, per germline. The CDR3 totals 13 residues. Between the trimmed V and J ends, which lost 6 bases and 4 bases, there was a span of 12 bases.

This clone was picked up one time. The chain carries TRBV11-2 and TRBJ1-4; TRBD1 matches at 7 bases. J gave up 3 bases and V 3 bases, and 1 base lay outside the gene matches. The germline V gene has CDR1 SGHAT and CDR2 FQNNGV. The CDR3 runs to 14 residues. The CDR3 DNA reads TGTGCCAGCAGCTTGGGACAGCCTAATGAAAAACTGTTTTTT. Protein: CASSLGQPNEKLFF.

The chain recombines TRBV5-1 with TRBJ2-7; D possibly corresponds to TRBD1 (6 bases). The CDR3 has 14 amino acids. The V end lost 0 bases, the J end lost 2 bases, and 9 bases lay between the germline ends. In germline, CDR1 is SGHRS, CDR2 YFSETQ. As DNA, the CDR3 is TGCGCCAGCAGCTTGGGTCCAGGGGCCTACGAGCAGTACTTC. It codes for CASSLGPGAYEQYF.

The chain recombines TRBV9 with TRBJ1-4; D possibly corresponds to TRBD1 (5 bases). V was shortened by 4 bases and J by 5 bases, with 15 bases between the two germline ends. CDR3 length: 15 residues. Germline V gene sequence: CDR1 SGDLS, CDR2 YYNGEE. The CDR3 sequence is CASSPRRSGNEKLFF. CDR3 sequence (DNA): TGTGCCAGCAGCCCTCGTAGGTCAGGGAATGAAAAACTGTTTTTT.

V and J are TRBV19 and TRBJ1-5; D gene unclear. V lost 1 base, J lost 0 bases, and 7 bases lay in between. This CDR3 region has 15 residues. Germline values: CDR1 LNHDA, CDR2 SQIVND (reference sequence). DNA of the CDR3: TGTGCCAGTAGTATAGGGCGGATTAGCAATCAGCCCCAGCATTTT. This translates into CASSIGRISNQPQHF. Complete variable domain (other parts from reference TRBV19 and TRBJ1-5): DGGITQSPKYLFRKEGQNVTLSCEQNLNHDAMYWYRQDPGQGLRLIYYSQIVNDFQKGDIAEGYSVSREKKESFPLTVTSAQKNPTAFYLCASSIGRISNQPQHFGDGTRLSIL.

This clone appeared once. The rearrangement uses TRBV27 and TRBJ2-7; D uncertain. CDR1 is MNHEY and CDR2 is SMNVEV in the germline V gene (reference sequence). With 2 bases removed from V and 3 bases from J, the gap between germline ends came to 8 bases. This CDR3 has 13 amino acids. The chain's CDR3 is CASSLRQNYEQYF. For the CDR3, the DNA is TGTGCCAGCAGTTTACGTCAGAACTACGAGCAGTACTTC.

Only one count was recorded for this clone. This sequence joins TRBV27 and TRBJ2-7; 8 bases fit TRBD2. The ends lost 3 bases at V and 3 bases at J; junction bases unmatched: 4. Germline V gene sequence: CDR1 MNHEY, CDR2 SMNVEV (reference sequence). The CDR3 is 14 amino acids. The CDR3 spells CASSFSGTSYEQYF. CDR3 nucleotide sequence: TGTGCCAGCAGTTTTTCCGGGACTAGCTACGAGCAGTACTTC.

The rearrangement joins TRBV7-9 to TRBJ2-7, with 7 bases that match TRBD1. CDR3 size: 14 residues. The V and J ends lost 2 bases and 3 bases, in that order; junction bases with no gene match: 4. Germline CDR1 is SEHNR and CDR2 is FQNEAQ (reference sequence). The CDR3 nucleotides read TGTGCCAGCAGCTTATCGGGGACAGACTACGAGCAGTACTTC. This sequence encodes CASSLSGTDYEQYF.

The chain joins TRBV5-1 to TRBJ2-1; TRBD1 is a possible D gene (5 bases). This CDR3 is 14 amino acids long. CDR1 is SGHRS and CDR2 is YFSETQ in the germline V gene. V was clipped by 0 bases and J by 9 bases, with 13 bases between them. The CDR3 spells CASSLGRVESEQFF. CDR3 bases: TGCGCCAGCAGCTTGGGCAGGGTGGAGAGTGAGCAGTTCTTC.

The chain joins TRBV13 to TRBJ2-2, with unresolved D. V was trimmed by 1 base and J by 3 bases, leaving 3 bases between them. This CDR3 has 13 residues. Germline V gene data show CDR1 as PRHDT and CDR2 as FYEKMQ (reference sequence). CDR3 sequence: CASSLAYTGELFF. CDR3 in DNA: TGTGCCAGCAGCTTAGCGTACACCGGGGAGCTGTTTTTT.

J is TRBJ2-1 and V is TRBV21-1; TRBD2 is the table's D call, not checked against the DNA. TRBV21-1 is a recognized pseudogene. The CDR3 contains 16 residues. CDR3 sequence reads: CASSKGAPGRKNEQFF. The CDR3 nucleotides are TGTGCCAGCAGCAAAGGAGCGCCGGGGAGGAAGAATGAGCAGTTCTTC.

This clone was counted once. In nucleotides, the CDR3 is TGCAGCGTGACACCCATTACAGGGGGCGCGCTTGGCTACACCTTC. Its translation: CSVTPITGGALGYTF. The gene calls are TRBV29-1 and TRBJ1-2, with 9 bases that match TRBD1. Per germline, CDR1 SQVTM and CDR2 ANQGSEA. CDR3 size: 15 residues. V was clipped by 6 bases and J by 7 bases; unmatched bases: 15. The full variable domain, rest sourced from reference TRBV29-1 and TRBJ1-2, is SAVISQKPSRDICQRGTSLTIQCQVDSQVTMMFWYRQQPGQSLTLIATANQGSEATYESGFVIDKFPISRPNLTFSTLTVSNMSPEDSSIYLCSVTPITGGALGYTFGSGTRLTVV.

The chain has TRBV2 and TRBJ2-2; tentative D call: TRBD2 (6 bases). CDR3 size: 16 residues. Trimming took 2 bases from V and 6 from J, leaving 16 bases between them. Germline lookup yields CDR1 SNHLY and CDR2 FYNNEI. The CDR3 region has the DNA TGTGCCAGCAGTGAAAGAGCAGGCGGACTATCCGGGGAGCTGTTTTTT. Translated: CASSERAGGLSGELFF.

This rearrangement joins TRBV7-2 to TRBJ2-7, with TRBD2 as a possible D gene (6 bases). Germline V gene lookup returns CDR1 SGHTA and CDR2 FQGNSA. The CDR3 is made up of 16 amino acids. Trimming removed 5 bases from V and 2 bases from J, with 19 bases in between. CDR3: CASSRVSGAQTYEQYF. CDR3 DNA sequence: TGTGCCAGCAGCCGAGTATCGGGAGCTCAAACCTACGAGCAGTACTTC. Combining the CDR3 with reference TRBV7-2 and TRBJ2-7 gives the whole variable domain GAGVSQSPSNKVTEKGKDVELRCDPISGHTALYWYRQSLGQGLEFLIYFQGNSAPDKSGLPSDRFSAERTGGSVSTLTIQRTQQEDSAVYLCASSRVSGAQTYEQYFGPGTRLTVT.

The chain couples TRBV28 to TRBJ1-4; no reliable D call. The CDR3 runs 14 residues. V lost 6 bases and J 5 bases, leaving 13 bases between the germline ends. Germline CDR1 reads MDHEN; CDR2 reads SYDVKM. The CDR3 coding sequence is TGTGCCAGCAGCCCGGGGAAGCTAAATGAAAAACTGTTTTTT. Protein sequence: CASSPGKLNEKLFF.